Listed below are T cell receptor beta chains from one sample, sequenced in a study of cytomegalovirus exposure and HLA in healthy donors. Assay used: immunoSEQ multiplex PCR; TCRdb lists only in-frame clones, some missing. This table has over 200,000 clones, about 85% appearing once. Sequencing was carried out using PBMCs. The receptors originated from a human donor in good health. Each CDR3 is given with its conserved first and last residue. A D gene is named only where the DNA matches it firmly. Only some rows state a clone size, as once, few, many or a class for expanded clones.

TRBV18	TRBD1	once	TRBJ2-5	CASSFGQEAHQTQYF	TGTGCCAGCTCTTTCGGACAGGAGGCGCATCAGACCCAGTACTTC
TRBV20-1	.	.	TRBJ2-5	CSARDAETQYF	TGCAGTGCTAGAGATGCGGAGACCCAGTACTTC
TRBV7-2	.	.	TRBJ2-1	CASTLTNVGGEQFF	TGTGCCAGCACCTTAACTAACGTCGGGGGTGAGCAGTTCTTC
TRBV7-9	.	.	TRBJ2-7	CASRSGDKTSYEQYF	TGTGCCAGCAGGTCCGGGGACAAAACCTCCTACGAGCAGTACTTC
TRBV28	.	.	TRBJ2-3	CASSPPAADTQYF	TGTGCCAGCAGCCCCCCCGCAGCAGATACGCAGTATTTT
TRBV7-2	TRBD1	.	TRBJ2-7	CASSKTPGDSYEQYF	TGTGCCAGCAGCAAAACCCCCGGGGACAGCTACGAGCAGTACTTC
TRBV7-8	TRBD2	once	TRBJ2-2	CASSSPGLAGGIGELFF	TGTGCCAGCAGCTCCCCGGGACTAGCGGGAGGGATCGGGGAGCTGTTTTTT
TRBV4-2	TRBD2	few	TRBJ2-3	CASSRKTSLAGAADTQYF	TGTGCCAGCAGCCGAAAGACATCTTTAGCGGGAGCGGCAGATACGCAGTATTTT
TRBV28	TRBD2	.	TRBJ2-7	CASSFPLSLGLAGDGTYEQYF	TGTGCCAGCAGTTTCCCACTCAGCTTAGGACTAGCGGGAGATGGTACCTACGAGCAGTACTTC
TRBV14	.	.	TRBJ1-1	CASSQSGAKTEAFF	TGTGCCAGCAGCCAATCTGGGGCGAAAACTGAGGCTTTCTTT
TRBV23-1	TRBD1	.	TRBJ2-7	CASSQLPGQLYEQYF	TGCGCCAGCAGTCAATTACCGGGACAGCTCTACGAGCAGTACTTC
TRBV30	.	.	TRBJ1-1	CAWSPPSSSEAFF	TGTGCCTGGAGTCCACCTAGCTCGTCTGAAGCTTTCTTT
TRBV7-9	.	.	TRBJ2-5	CASSFRTTRVGETQYF	TGTGCCAGCAGCTTTAGAACCACCCGGGTTGGAGAGACCCAGTACTTC
TRBV5-1	.	.	TRBJ2-6	CASKTVSGGANVLTF	TGCGCCAGCAAAACAGTCTCTGGTGGGGCCAACGTCCTGACTTTC
TRBV4-3	TRBD2	once	TRBJ2-3	CASSQDVSGRATDTQYF	TGCGCCAGCAGCCAAGATGTAAGCGGGAGGGCTACAGATACGCAGTATTTT
TRBV10-3	TRBD2	.	TRBJ2-1	CAISVRGASGDNEQFF	TGTGCCATCAGTGTCAGGGGGGCTAGCGGGGACAATGAGCAGTTCTTC
TRBV2	TRBD1	.	TRBJ1-5	CASSGQGAQPQHF	TGTGCCAGCAGCGGACAGGGCGCCCAGCCCCAGCATTTT
TRBV19	.	.	TRBJ1-3	CASRTNSGNTIYF	TGTGCCAGTAGGACAAACTCTGGAAACACCATATATTTT
TRBV28	TRBD2	.	TRBJ2-7	CASSVSGRASYEQYF	TGTGCCAGCAGCGTTAGCGGGAGGGCCTCTTACGAGCAGTACTTC
TRBV11-2	.	.	TRBJ1-5	CASSAGLSRGNQPQHF	TGTGCCAGCAGCGCAGGGTTATCTCGAGGCAATCAGCCCCAGCATTTT